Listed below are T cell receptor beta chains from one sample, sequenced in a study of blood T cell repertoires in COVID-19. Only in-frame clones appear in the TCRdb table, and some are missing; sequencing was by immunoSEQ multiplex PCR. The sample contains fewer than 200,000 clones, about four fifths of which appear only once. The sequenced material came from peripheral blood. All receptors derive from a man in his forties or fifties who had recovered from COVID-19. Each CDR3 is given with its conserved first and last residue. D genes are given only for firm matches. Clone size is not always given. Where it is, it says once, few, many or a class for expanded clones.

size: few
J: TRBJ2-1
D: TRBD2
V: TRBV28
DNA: TGTGCCAGCAGTTTACCCTCGGCGGGAGGCTACAATGAGCAGTTCTTC
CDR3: CASSLPSAGGYNEQFF

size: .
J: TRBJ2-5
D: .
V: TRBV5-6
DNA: TGTGCCAGCAGCTTGGTACAGTTAGAGACCCAGTACTTC
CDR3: CASSLVQLETQYF

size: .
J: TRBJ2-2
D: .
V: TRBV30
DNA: TGTGCCTGGAGGGAGGAGGTGGTCGGGGAGCTGTTTTTT
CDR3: CAWREEVVGELFF

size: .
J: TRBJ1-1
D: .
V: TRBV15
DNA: TGTGCCACCAGCAGAGACTGGAACACTGAAGCTTTCTTT
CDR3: CATSRDWNTEAFF

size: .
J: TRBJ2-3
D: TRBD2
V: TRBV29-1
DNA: TGCAGCGTTGAATTTTTGACTAGCGGTAGCACAGATACGCAGTATTTT
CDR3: CSVEFLTSGSTDTQYF

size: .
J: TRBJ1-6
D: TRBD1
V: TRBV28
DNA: TGTGCCACTAAAAGGACAGGCATATCGTTGGCACCCCTCCACTTT
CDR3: CATKRTGISLAPLHF

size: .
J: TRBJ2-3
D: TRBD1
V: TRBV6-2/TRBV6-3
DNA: TGTGCCAGCAGTTCCCCGGGACAGCCAAAAGATACGCAGTATTTT
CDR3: CASSSPGQPKDTQYF

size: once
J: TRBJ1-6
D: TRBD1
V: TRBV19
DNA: TGTGCCAGTAGCAGGGGGACAGGGGGTAATTCACCCCTCCACTTT
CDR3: CASSRGTGGNSPLHF

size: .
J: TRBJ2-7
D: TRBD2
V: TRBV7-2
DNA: TGTGCCAGCAGCGCCCCGGGACTAGCGGGGGGGCTGGAGCAGTACTTC
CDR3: CASSAPGLAGGLEQYF

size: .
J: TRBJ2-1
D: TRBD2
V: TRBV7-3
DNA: TGTGCCAGCAGCTTAAAGGGAGCGGGAGCTTCCAATGAGCAGTTCTTC
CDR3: CASSLKGAGASNEQFF

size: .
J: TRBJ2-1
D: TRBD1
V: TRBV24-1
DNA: TGTGCCACCAGTGATTTTAGGCAGGGGGCCTACAATGAGCAGTTCTTC
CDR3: CATSDFRQGAYNEQFF

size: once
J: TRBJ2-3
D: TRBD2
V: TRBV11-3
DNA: TGTGCCAGCAGCTTAACGGGACTAGCGGGAGATACGCAGTATTTT
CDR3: CASSLTGLAGDTQYF